This TCR beta chain was sequenced during a study of T-cell memory formation after mild COVID-19. Overall study findings and caveats: Mostly located in CM and EM were contracting CD4+ clones, with contracting CD8+ clones located in EMRA.

This clonotype was seen ten or more times. As yet, its antigen is unknown. V lost 3 bases and J lost 6; bases outside the gene matches: 4. This CDR3 region has 14 residues. Germline V CDR1 and CDR2: SGHTA, FQGNSA. 5'RACE with constant-segment primers built TCRalpha and TCRbeta cDNA libraries with UMIs. One entry per CDR3 protein, called by TCRdb with MiXCR from the 5' RACE reads. This sample has 450,000 to 650,000 distinct CDR3 sequences, with roughly 22% found just once. The receptor was isolated from an adult woman who had mild COVID-19 (a few samples of this study predate the infection). Cell type and time point are not known. V gene TRBV7-2 combines with J gene TRBJ2-7, with 11 bases matching TRBD2. Sequences were obtained from PBMCs or a T cell subset sorted from them (not recorded which). The CDR3 DNA follows: TGTGCCAGCAGCTTGGGACTAGCGGTAACCGAGCAGTACTTC. As protein: CASSLGLAVTEQYF.